The 9 T cell receptor beta chains reported below all come from one sample, sequenced in a study of blood T cell repertoires in COVID-19. Clones were read by immunoSEQ multiplex PCR, and TCRdb kept only the in-frame ones, dropping some. The sample contains a few hundred thousand clones, about 90% of which appear only once. Source material: PBMCs or T cells enriched from blood (not recorded which). The receptors were sampled from a woman aged 25 to 39 who had recovered from COVID-19.

The chain has TRBV7-2 and TRBJ1-5; D is undetermined. Trimming shortened V by 3 bases and J by 4 bases, and 10 bases separated the two germline ends. There are 14 residues in the CDR3. Germline CDR1 and CDR2: SGHTA and FQGNSA. The CDR3, as DNA: TGTGCCAGCAGCTTTGGCACCCAAAATCAGCCCCAGCATTTT. Its protein product is CASSFGTQNQPQHF.

In DNA form, the CDR3 reads TGTGCCAGCAGCTCACCGGGACAGGGGGCCCGAAACACTGAAGCTTTCTTT. Translation gives CASSSPGQGARNTEAFF. The J gene is TRBJ1-1, the V gene TRBV5-6; 12 nucleotides line up with TRBD1. V gave up 3 bases and J gave up 2 bases; unmatched junction bases: 8. CDR3 length: 17 amino acids. Germline V CDR1 and CDR2: SGHDT, YYEEEE.

The V call is TRBV7-9, the J call TRBJ2-1; perhaps TRBD2 as D (6 bases). This CDR3 is 15 amino acids long. Trimming removed 2 bases at V and 7 bases at J, with 15 bases between. The germline V gene has CDR1 SEHNR and CDR2 FQNEAQ (reference sequence). The CDR3 nucleotides are TGTGCCAGCAGCTTAAGCCGCGGTCGGGGGAATGAGCAGTTCTTC. Its protein product is CASSLSRGRGNEQFF.

Concerning this clone itself: This CDR3 is also generated by other DNA sequences in the sample. The V call is TRBV6-5, the J call TRBJ1-6, with D unclear. CDR3 length: 14 amino acids. The V gene's germline CDR1 is MNHEY and CDR2 SVGAGI. Trimming left V 6 bases short and J 2 bases short, with 8 bases between. CDR3 amino acids: CASSAGPYNSPLHF. CDR3 DNA sequence: TGTGCCAGCAGCGCAGGCCCCTATAATTCACCCCTCCACTTT.

This chain uses TRBV19 with TRBJ1-1, with a tentative D call TRBD1 (5 bases). Deletions cut 2 bases from V and 5 bases from J, with 12 bases between. The CDR3 covers 14 residues. The germline CDR1 and CDR2 sequences are LNHDA and SQIVND (reference sequence). CDR3 nucleotides: TGTGCCAGTAGTATATCAGGCCGGGGGACTGAAGCTTTCTTT. It yields the protein CASSISGRGTEAFF.

This sequence joins TRBV18 and TRBJ2-1, with 9 bases identical to TRBD2. With 0 bases clipped from V and 5 bases from J, the junction kept 8 bases outside the gene matches. The CDR3 consists of 17 residues. Germline lookup yields CDR1 KGHSH and CDR2 LQKENI. The DNA of the CDR3 is TGTGCCAGCTCACCACCGTCTCTAGCGGGGACAGACAATGAGCAGTTCTTC. It yields the protein CASSPPSLAGTDNEQFF.

The CDR3 loop reads CAIRRGSGGTDTQYF. CDR3 in DNA: TGTGCCATCAGGCGGGGTAGCGGGGGCACAGATACGCAGTATTTT. The chain carries TRBV10-3 and TRBJ2-3, with TRBD2 matching 8 bases. The ends lost 6 bases at V and 1 base at J; junction bases unmatched: 6. This CDR3 has 15 amino acids. Germline V gene data show CDR1 as ENHRY and CDR2 as SYGVKD.

The gene calls are TRBV9 and TRBJ2-5, with 13 nucleotides matching TRBD2. V gave up 0 bases and J gave up 2 bases; unmatched junction bases: 4. Germline lookup yields CDR1 SGDLS and CDR2 YYNGEE. The CDR3 is made up of 17 amino acids. CDR3 loop: CASSVGSTSGGQETQYF. The CDR3 nucleotides are TGTGCCAGCAGCGTAGGGTCGACTAGCGGGGGGCAAGAGACCCAGTACTTC.

The chain joins TRBV4-3 to TRBJ2-3; 9 bases line up with TRBD1. Germline V lookup: CDR1 LGHNA, CDR2 YSLEER. The length of the CDR3 is 14 residues. The ends lost 3 bases at V and 4 bases at J; junction bases unmatched: 2. The CDR3 region is CASSQDRGADTQYF. The CDR3 DNA reads TGCGCCAGCAGCCAGGACAGGGGCGCAGATACGCAGTATTTT.